These T cell receptor beta chains were read from a single sample in a study of beta chain features in type 1 diabetes. Using immunoSEQ multiplex PCR, the repertoire was profiled, and TCRdb retains in-frame clones only, with some absent. Here the sample spans over 350,000 clones, approximately 16% being singletons. Sequencing was done on a sample of naive CD4+ T cells from blood. These receptors were collected from a woman aged 18-29 years in good health. Both conserved end residues are part of each CDR3. A D gene is named only where the DNA matches it firmly. Clone size is shown for a subset of rows, as once, few, many or a class of expanded clone.

J gene	CDR3 length	V gene	clone size	D gene	CDR3 DNA	CDR3 protein
TRBJ1-2	13	TRBV5-8	few	-	TGTGCCAGCAGCTTGGCGACAGCTTATGGCTACACCTTC	CASSLATAYGYTF
TRBJ1-1	14	TRBV29-1	-	TRBD1	TGCAGCGTTCGCCGGACAGGGGTGAACACTGAAGCTTTCTTT	CSVRRTGVNTEAFF
TRBJ2-2	18	TRBV5-1	few	TRBD2	TGCGCCAGCAGCGTCGTCCTAGCGGGAGGGCCCGACACCGGGGAGCTGTTTTTT	CASSVVLAGGPDTGELFF
TRBJ2-7	12	TRBV18	-	-	TGTGCCAGCTCACCTCAGGGTGACGAGCAGTACTTC	CASSPQGDEQYF
TRBJ2-4	13	TRBV5-6	few	-	TGTGCCAGCAGCAAACAGGGCAAAAACATTCAGTACTTC	CASSKQGKNIQYF
TRBJ1-1	13	TRBV30	-	TRBD1	TGTGCCTGGAACAGGGGGGTGAACACTGAAGCTTTCTTT	CAWNRGVNTEAFF
TRBJ2-1	15	TRBV7-9	-	-	TGTGCCAGCAGCTTAGCAGGACTCCGGACTAATGAGCAGTTCTTC	CASSLAGLRTNEQFF
TRBJ2-3	15	TRBV5-4	-	-	TGTGCCAGCAGTTACCCGGGACAAGGGAGAGATACGCAGTATTTT	CASSYPGQGRDTQYF
TRBJ2-3	12	TRBV27	-	-	TGTGCCAGCAGTTCGGCGGCAGATACGCAGTATTTT	CASSSAADTQYF
TRBJ2-7	13	TRBV29-1	-	-	TGCAGCGCCACACTTGAGGGAACCTACGAGCAGTACTTC	CSATLEGTYEQYF
TRBJ2-5	14	TRBV28	few	-	TGTGCCAGCAGCCTCGGGGGTACCCGGGAGACCCAGTACTTC	CASSLGGTRETQYF
TRBJ2-3	14	TRBV15	few	TRBD1	TGTGCCACCCGGGACAGGGCTACCTACAATACGCAGTATTTT	CATRDRATYNTQYF
TRBJ2-5	15	TRBV29-1	-	-	TGCAGCGCCCTACCGGGACTCCCCGCCCGGGAGACCCAGTACTTC	CSALPGLPARETQYF
TRBJ2-2	15	TRBV11-2	few	-	TGTGCCAGCAGCCCCCTAAACTCAAACACCGGGGAGCTGTTTTTT	CASSPLNSNTGELFF